A single sample is the source of the 3 T cell receptor beta chains below, sequenced in a study of regulatory T cells in long-lasting Graves disease. The time point here: persistent/refractory GD, antithyroid drugs over 5 years with positive TRAb. PBMCs were the source of the RNA used for TCR sequencing. Assembly of TCR beta libraries relied on iRepertoire HTBI primers together with Arm-PCR of CDR3 regions. One entry per CDR3 protein, called by TCRdb with MiXCR from the multiplex PCR reads. Among 310,000 or so distinct CDR3 sequences listed, around 20% were seen once. The sample here was peripheral blood mononuclear cells (PBMCs), taken when the disease was refractory, from a patient treated with antithyroid drugs. These TCRs come from a female donor with Graves disease.

This clonotype was observed a handful of times. The chain is built from TRBV6-1 and TRBJ2-5, with TRBD1 as a possible D gene (6 bases). Trimming took off 9 bases at V and 2 bases at J, with 22 bases between the two ends. The CDR3 totals 16 residues. From germline, CDR1 is MNHNS and CDR2 SASEGT. The CDR3 DNA follows: TGTGCCAGGACCCTAGGGGAGACAGGTGGACAAGAGACCCAGTACTTC. It is translated as CARTLGETGGQETQYF.

This clonotype has a count of ten or more. The chain couples TRBV6-1 to TRBJ2-3, with D hard to call. The CDR3 is made up of 15 amino acids. Trimming stripped 6 bases from V and 2 bases from J, with 15 bases between. Germline V gene sequence: CDR1 MNHNS, CDR2 SASEGT. CDR3 nucleotide sequence: TGTGCCAGCAGGGGCTCGTCTTTCCACACAGATACGCAGTATTTT. Translation: CASRGSSFHTDTQYF.

The table lists this clonotype with a few counts. This chain joins TRBV19 and TRBJ2-2; D possibly corresponds to TRBD1 (5 bases). The CDR3 runs 17 residues. V was clipped by 0 bases and J by 2 bases, with 13 bases between them. The V gene's germline CDR1 is LNHDA and CDR2 SQIVND (reference sequence). CDR3 bases: TGTGCCAGTAGTATAGATCGGCGGCAGGGTAACACCGGGGAGCTGTTTTTT. Its protein is CASSIDRRQGNTGELFF. Full variable domain (rest looked up from reference TRBV19 and TRBJ2-2): DGGITQSPKYLFRKEGQNVTLSCEQNLNHDAMYWYRQDPGQGLRLIYYSQIVNDFQKGDIAEGYSVSREKKESFPLTVTSAQKNPTAFYLCASSIDRRQGNTGELFFGEGSRLTVL.